This paragraph covers one T cell receptor (beta chain) sequence. The germline V gene has CDR1 DFQATT and CDR2 SNEGSKA (reference sequence). The CDR3 extends over 11 amino acids. Trimming left V 6 bases short and J 7 bases short, with 9 bases between. The sample comes from a study of T cells in localized non-small cell lung cancer. Here immunoSEQ multiplex PCR was the method, and the copy in TCRdb shows in-frame clones only, minus some. The sample consists of 100,000 to 150,000 clones, 80% to 90% of them appearing once. The TCR sequence derives from a female donor at least 60 years old with stage I lung adenocarcinoma. Sequences were derived from peripheral blood, sampled before any cancer treatment. The J gene is TRBJ1-4, the V gene TRBV20-1; D gene uncertain. CDR3 amino acids: CSARSGEKLFF. The CDR3 bases are TGCAGTGCCCGTTCGGGTGAAAAACTGTTTTTT.